Below are 24 T cell receptor beta chains sequenced from a single sample in a study of blood T cell repertoires in COVID-19. Assay used: immunoSEQ multiplex PCR; TCRdb lists only in-frame clones, some missing. The top ten hold 20% to 25% of the sample, which has approximately 75,000 clones, 84% seen once. Sequencing was carried out using peripheral blood. The source of these receptors is a woman between 45 and 65 years old with acute or convalescent COVID-19.

The chain links TRBV5-8 to TRBJ2-1, with 9 positions matching TRBD1. Germline V CDR1 and CDR2: SGHTS, YDEGEE. Trimming removed 7 bases from V and 3 bases from J; junction bases left unmatched: 11. CDR3 length: 16 residues. The CDR3 nucleotides are TGTGCCAGCGGGACGCCGGGACAGGGCAACTACAATGAGCAGTTCTTC. Translating it yields CASGTPGQGNYNEQFF.

This clone has just one count. The chain is built from TRBV19 and TRBJ2-2; 8 bases agree with TRBD1. The CDR3 covers 18 residues. V dropped 7 bases and J dropped 2; count of bases not matched to a gene: 15. Germline CDR1 LNHDA, CDR2 SQIVND (reference sequence). The chain's CDR3 is CASTRGRGRQGNTGELFF. The CDR3 coding sequence is TGTGCCAGTACCCGTGGCAGGGGGCGGCAGGGTAACACCGGGGAGCTGTTTTTT.

This chain uses TRBV11-2 with TRBJ2-3, with 10 bases identical to TRBD1. From germline, CDR1 is SGHAT and CDR2 FQNNGV. V lost 3 bases to trimming and J lost 4 bases; unmatched junction nucleotides: 4. The CDR3 spans 15 residues. The CDR3 here is CASSLAGTGADTQYF. In DNA, the CDR3 is TGTGCCAGCAGCTTGGCCGGGACAGGGGCAGATACGCAGTATTTT.

J is TRBJ2-1 and V is TRBV9; 7 nucleotides agree with TRBD2. Per the germline V gene, CDR1 is SGDLS and CDR2 is YYNGEE. The CDR3 covers 15 residues. V lost 1 base, J lost 9 bases, and 10 bases stayed unmatched. CDR3 loop: CASSVSGGRFREQFF. The CDR3 bases are TGTGCCAGCAGCGTATCCGGGGGGAGGTTTCGTGAGCAGTTCTTC.

This chain uses TRBV10-1 with TRBJ2-7; D is ambiguous. Per the germline V gene, CDR1 is WNHNN and CDR2 is SYGVQD (reference sequence). The CDR3 spans 10 residues. Deletions cut 11 bases from V and 6 bases from J, with 11 bases between. CDR3 in amino acids: CALLSTEQYF. CDR3 coding DNA: TGCGCCCTGCTCAGTACCGAGCAGTACTTC.

The V call is TRBV28, the J call TRBJ1-5; D is unresolved. This CDR3 has 10 residues. V shed 5 bases and J shed 7 bases, with 3 bases lying between them. Germline lookup yields CDR1 MDHEN and CDR2 SYDVKM. The CDR3 nucleotides read TGTGCCAGCAGTCGGCAGCCCCAGCATTTT. Amino acid sequence: CASSRQPQHF.

This clone was detected once. The rearrangement uses TRBV29-1 and TRBJ2-7; tentative D call: TRBD2 (6 bases). This CDR3 contains 11 residues. V shed 5 bases and J shed 4 bases, with 9 bases lying between them. The germline CDR1 and CDR2 sequences are SQVTM and ANQGSEA. The DNA of the CDR3 is TGCAGCGTTCGCGGGGCGTACGAGCAGTACTTC. It yields the protein CSVRGAYEQYF.

V and J are TRBV28 and TRBJ2-2; 12 bases are shared with TRBD1. Trimming at V came to 8 bases and at J to 5 bases, leaving 12 bases not matched to a gene. CDR1 and CDR2 from the germline V gene are MDHEN and SYDVKM. This CDR3 has 17 residues. CDR3 sequence (DNA): TGTGCCAGCCGAGTCCCGGGACAGGGGGCATCGACCGGGGAGCTGTTTTTT. Protein product: CASRVPGQGASTGELFF.

The chain links TRBV29-1 to TRBJ2-1, with D possibly being TRBD2 (7 bases). V lost 0 bases and J 0 bases, leaving 12 bases between the germline ends. CDR3 length: 16 amino acids. In germline, CDR1 is SQVTM, CDR2 ANQGSEA. This CDR3 reads CSVEDGGASSYNEQFF. The DNA of the CDR3 is TGCAGCGTTGAAGATGGGGGGGCGAGCTCCTACAATGAGCAGTTCTTC.

This sequence joins TRBV2 and TRBJ2-1; D unclear. V lost 6 bases, J lost 7 bases, and 7 bases lay in between. In germline, CDR1 is SNHLY, CDR2 FYNNEI. This CDR3 has 11 amino acids. Written as DNA, the CDR3 is TGTGCCAGCAGGGAACTGAATGAGCAGTTCTTC. Translation: CASRELNEQFF.

The chain is built from TRBV7-9 and TRBJ2-7; 12 bases match TRBD1. Germline CDR1 and CDR2: SEHNR and FQNEAQ (reference sequence). The V segment lost 5 bases and the J segment 2 bases; nucleotides outside the gene matches: 1. The CDR3 runs 14 residues. The CDR3 loop is CASSGTGGAYEQYF. CDR3 sequence (DNA): TGTGCCAGCAGCGGGACAGGGGGCGCCTACGAGCAGTACTTC.

CDR3 sequence reads: CASSSTVAGYTDTQYF. The CDR3 coding sequence is TGTGCCAGCAGCTCCACCGTAGCGGGATACACAGATACGCAGTATTTT. This chain joins TRBV7-9 and TRBJ2-3; TRBD2 agrees at 8 bases. The CDR3 consists of 16 residues. The junction had 8 bases not matched to a gene; V was cut back by 4 bases and J by 2 bases. CDR1 is SEHNR and CDR2 is FQNEAQ in the germline V gene (reference sequence). Supplemented by reference TRBV7-9 and TRBJ2-3, the full variable domain reads DTGVSQNPRHKITKRGQNVTFRCDPISEHNRLYWYRQTLGQGPEFLTYFQNEAQLEKSRLLSDRFSAERPKGSFSTLEIQRTEQGDSAMYLCASSSTVAGYTDTQYFGPGTRLTVL.

The CDR3 DNA is TGTGCCAGCAGTTCGGTCCAATATGGCTACACCTTC. Protein product: CASSSVQYGYTF. The chain employs TRBV28 and TRBJ1-2; D is uncertain. This CDR3 is 12 amino acids long. Trimming shortened V by 4 bases and J by 5 bases, and 8 bases separated the two germline ends. CDR1 MDHEN and CDR2 SYDVKM come from the germline V gene.

This chain uses TRBV19 with TRBJ2-7; TRBD1 might be the D (5 bases). Germline V gene sequence: CDR1 LNHDA, CDR2 SQIVND (reference sequence). Trimming pared 3 bases from V and 6 bases from J, leaving 9 bases between. The CDR3 is 12 residues long. CDR3 sequence (DNA): TGTGCCAGTAGTATTAAGGGGATCGAGCAGTACTTC. Encoded protein: CASSIKGIEQYF.

CDR3 sequence reads: CASSPRQGADTEAFF. CDR3 nucleotides: TGCGCCAGCAGCCCACGACAGGGGGCGGACACTGAAGCTTTCTTT. The J gene is TRBJ1-1, the V gene TRBV5-1; 10 bases are shared with TRBD1. V was clipped by 4 bases and J by 3 bases; unmatched bases: 6. The CDR3 totals 15 residues. Germline values: CDR1 SGHRS, CDR2 YFSETQ.

The chain uses TRBV4-2 and TRBJ1-5, with 9 bases that match TRBD1. V was clipped by 0 bases and J by 4 bases; unmatched bases: 1. This CDR3 spans 15 amino acids. Germline V gives CDR1 LGHNA, CDR2 YNFKEQ. The CDR3 spells CASSQEDRGNQPQHF. For the CDR3, the DNA is TGTGCCAGCAGCCAAGAGGACAGGGGAAATCAGCCCCAGCATTTT.

This chain joins TRBV19 and TRBJ1-6; TRBD1 agrees at 9 bases. Germline CDR1 reads LNHDA; CDR2 reads SQIVND (reference sequence). The CDR3 extends over 14 amino acids. V lost 5 bases and J lost 11; bases outside the gene matches: 7. CDR3: CASSGTGPRTPLHF. In nucleotides, the CDR3 is TGTGCCAGTAGTGGGACAGGGCCAAGGACACCCCTCCACTTT. The full variable domain, with the rest looked up from reference TRBV19 and TRBJ1-6, is DGGITQSPKYLFRKEGQNVTLSCEQNLNHDAMYWYRQDPGQGLRLIYYSQIVNDFQKGDIAEGYSVSREKKESFPLTVTSAQKNPTAFYLCASSGTGPRTPLHFGNGTRLTVT.

DNA for the CDR3: TGTGCCAGCAGCTTGGTCAGGGGCCACCCCTACGAGCAGTACTTC. This sequence encodes CASSLVRGHPYEQYF. The chain couples TRBV5-6 to TRBJ2-7; weak D call: TRBD1 (6 bases). V lost 0 bases to trimming and J lost 2 bases, with 12 bases between them. Germline assignment: CDR1 SGHDT and CDR2 YYEEEE. The length of the CDR3 is 15 residues.

This clone was seen once. The gene calls are TRBV9 and TRBJ1-3; 8 nucleotides agree with TRBD1. After removal of 3 bases from V and 4 bases from J, the junction contained 3 bases not matched to a gene. The CDR3 contains 14 residues. Germline CDR1 SGDLS, CDR2 YYNGEE. The CDR3 sequence is CASSARGHGNTIYF. The CDR3, as DNA: TGTGCCAGCAGCGCCAGGGGGCACGGAAACACCATATATTTT.

A few counts support this clone. The rearrangement links TRBV15 to TRBJ2-5; D is possibly TRBD2 (6 bases). The V gene's germline CDR1 is LNHNV and CDR2 YYDKDF (reference sequence). Trimming removed 4 bases from V and 5 bases from J, with 14 bases in between. CDR3 length: 14 residues. Here the CDR3 reads CATSKGGIGETQYF. The CDR3 coding sequence is TGTGCCACCAGCAAAGGAGGGATAGGGGAGACCCAGTACTTC.

The chain uses TRBV6-5 and TRBJ1-5; D not resolved. Germline V gene lookup returns CDR1 MNHEY and CDR2 SVGAGI. The CDR3 spans 13 residues. Deletions cut 0 bases from V and 6 bases from J, with 6 bases between. The CDR3 loop is CASSYSLSQPQHF. Written as DNA, the CDR3 is TGTGCCAGCAGTTACTCCCTCAGTCAGCCCCAGCATTTT.

V and J are TRBV7-9 and TRBJ1-1; TRBD1 might be the D (5 bases). This CDR3 is built from 13 residues. CDR1 is SEHNR, CDR2 FQNEAQ, per germline (reference sequence). V was clipped by 7 bases and J by 4 bases, with 13 bases between them. The CDR3: CASTHRGATEAFF. CDR3 bases: TGTGCCAGCACCCATCGTGGGGCCACTGAAGCTTTCTTT.

The chain joins TRBV29-1 to TRBJ1-1, with 7 bases lining up with TRBD1. Germline V CDR1 and CDR2: SQVTM, ANQGSEA. Germline trimming cut 6 bases from V and 1 base from J; bases unmatched to any gene: 5. This CDR3 has 13 residues. CDR3 sequence reads: CSVAQGRNTEAFF. The DNA of the CDR3 is TGCAGCGTCGCACAGGGGCGGAACACTGAAGCTTTCTTT.

The chain combines TRBV7-2 with TRBJ2-7; the D is unclear. CDR3 size: 14 residues. Germline CDR1 SGHTA, CDR2 FQGNSA. Between the trimmed V and J ends, which lost 1 base and 4 bases, there was a span of 11 bases. CDR3 loop: CASSLVTQTYEQYF. CDR3 nucleotides: TGTGCCAGCAGCTTAGTGACACAGACGTACGAGCAGTACTTC.